Listed below are T cell receptor beta chains from one sample, sequenced in a study of shared clonotypes between healthy human individuals. Repertoires were generated with immunoSEQ multiplex PCR, while TCRdb's copy carries only in-frame clones and drops some. The data contain around 2,000,000 clones, less than 95% of them singletons. Sequencing was performed on naive CD8+ T cells sorted from blood. All receptors come from a man between 18 and 29 years old in good health. Each CDR3 is given with its conserved first and last residue. A D gene is named only where the DNA matches it firmly. Rows may omit the clone size; those that give it use once, few, many or a size class.

V	J	size	length	D	CDR3	DNA
TRBV4-1	TRBJ1-5	once	11	.	CASSQEGTQHF	TGCGCCAGCAGCCAAGAGGGGACCCAGCATTTT
TRBV5-6	TRBJ1-3	.	12	.	CASSLDGNTIYF	TGTGCCAGCAGCTTGGACGGAAACACCATATATTTT
TRBV10-2	TRBJ2-7	.	11	.	CASSDIGEQYF	TGCGCCAGCAGTGATATTGGGGAGCAGTACTTC
TRBV9	TRBJ2-3	.	16	TRBD1	CASSVVGTGSTDTQYF	TGTGCCAGCAGCGTAGTAGGGACAGGTAGCACAGATACGCAGTATTTT
TRBV10-2	TRBJ1-1	.	12	.	CASGQGPAEAFF	TGCGCCAGCGGTCAAGGGCCCGCTGAAGCTTTCTTT
TRBV11-2	TRBJ2-1	.	15	.	CASSLTDWVYNEQFF	TGTGCCAGCAGCTTAACGGACTGGGTCTACAATGAGCAGTTCTTC
TRBV4-1	TRBJ2-7	.	13	.	CASSLAKRYEQYF	TGCGCCAGCAGCCTCGCGAAGCGCTACGAGCAGTACTTC
TRBV30	TRBJ2-2	.	13	.	CAWPQSNTGELFF	TGTGCCTGGCCTCAGTCAAACACCGGGGAGCTGTTTTTT
TRBV7-9	TRBJ2-5	.	15	.	CASSLAWAEQETQYF	TGTGCCAGCAGCTTAGCGTGGGCAGAACAAGAGACCCAGTACTTC
TRBV28	TRBJ2-5	.	17	.	CASSPKLAVNRQETQYF	TGTGCCAGCAGCCCAAAACTAGCCGTGAATCGACAAGAGACCCAGTACTTC
TRBV4-2	TRBJ1-3	.	18	TRBD1	CASSQDGGTGVLGNTIYF	TGTGCCAGCAGCCAAGACGGGGGGACAGGGGTTCTTGGAAACACCATATATTTT
TRBV11-3	TRBJ1-6	.	20	TRBD1	CASSLRPPGGGHSYNSPLHF	TGTGCCAGCAGCTTACGCCCCCCGGGAGGGGGCCACTCCTATAATTCACCCCTCCACTTT